One and the same sample provided the 8 T cell receptor beta chains below, sequenced in a study of OX40 agonist ivuxolimab in advanced cancers. Profiled with immunoSEQ multiplex PCR; TCRdb holds only in-frame clones, not every one. The table includes about 100,000 clones, more than 95% detected once. The sample here was CD4+ or CD8+ T cells sorted from blood, taken in a trial of the OX40 agonist ivuxolimab. These receptor sequences come from an adult with an advanced solid tumor such as melanoma, head and neck, liver or kidney cancer.

CDR3 bases: TGTGCCAGCAGTTCCAGGACAGGGATGTTCCACGAGCAGTACTTC. This translates into CASSSRTGMFHEQYF. The rearrangement uses TRBV27 and TRBJ2-7; 8 bases are a match to TRBD1. V shed 4 bases and J 5 bases; nucleotides not matched to a gene: 10. This CDR3 has 15 residues. Looked up from germline, CDR1 is MNHEY and CDR2 is SMNVEV (reference sequence).

The rearrangement links TRBV10-2 to TRBJ2-1; D is perhaps TRBD1 (5 bases). This CDR3 has 14 residues. The germline V gene has CDR1 WSHSY and CDR2 SAAADI. Trimming removed 4 bases from V and 2 bases from J, with 9 bases in between. CDR3 in amino acids: CASSVSRAYNEQFF. Written as DNA, the CDR3 is TGCGCCAGCAGTGTCAGCAGGGCCTACAATGAGCAGTTCTTC.

The rearrangement joins TRBV6-6 to TRBJ1-1; 7 bases agree with TRBD1. The germline V gene encodes CDR1 MNHNY and CDR2 SVGAGI (reference sequence). V was clipped by 5 bases and J by 1 base; unmatched bases: 10. The CDR3 loop spans 16 amino acids. The CDR3 here is CASSVNSGQRNTEAFF. The CDR3 nucleotides are TGTGCCAGCAGTGTTAATTCGGGACAGAGGAACACTGAAGCTTTCTTT.

The chain couples TRBV11-2 to TRBJ1-2, with 9 bases lining up with TRBD1. The germline gives CDR1 SGHAT, CDR2 FQNNGV. V was clipped by 4 bases and J by 4 bases; unmatched bases: 4. The CDR3 spans 14 residues. CDR3 sequence: CASSSGQGAYGYTF. CDR3 coding DNA: TGTGCCAGCAGCTCGGGACAGGGAGCCTATGGCTACACCTTC.

This clone appeared once. CDR3 coding DNA: TGTGCCACCAGCAGAGGACAGGAGTCCTCCTACGAGCAGTACTTC. Translating it yields CATSRGQESSYEQYF. The chain has TRBV15 and TRBJ2-5, with D possibly matching TRBD1 (6 bases). The J call may be faulty, since TRBJ2-7 better matches the DNA end. Per the germline V gene, CDR1 is LNHNV and CDR2 is YYDKDF (reference sequence). The CDR3 length is 15 residues.

The DNA of the CDR3 is TGTGCCAGCAGCTTCGGTGAGCAGTTCTTC. This sequence encodes CASSFGEQFF. The chain is built from TRBV7-9 and TRBJ2-1; D gene unclear. This CDR3 spans 10 amino acids. Trimming removed 3 bases from V and 9 bases from J, with 3 bases in between. Germline values: CDR1 SEHNR, CDR2 FQNEAQ (reference sequence).

This clone was seen once. CDR3 loop: CASSGSGLASHYEQYF. The CDR3, as DNA: TGTGCCAGTAGTGGATCTGGGCTAGCCTCTCACTACGAGCAGTACTTC. J is TRBJ2-7 and V is TRBV19; tentatively, D is TRBD2 (5 bases). V shed 5 bases and J shed 3 bases, with 20 bases lying between them. Germline CDR1 and CDR2: LNHDA and SQIVND (reference sequence). This CDR3 comprises 16 residues.

This sequence joins TRBV11-2 and TRBJ2-7; D might be TRBD1 or TRBD2, each matching 5 bases. The CDR3 spans 13 residues. V lost 5 bases to trimming and J lost 3 bases, with 11 bases between them. Germline lookup yields CDR1 SGHAT and CDR2 FQNNGV. The CDR3 sequence: CASSHGANYEQYF. CDR3 nucleotides: TGTGCCAGCAGCCACGGGGCCAACTACGAGCAGTACTTC.